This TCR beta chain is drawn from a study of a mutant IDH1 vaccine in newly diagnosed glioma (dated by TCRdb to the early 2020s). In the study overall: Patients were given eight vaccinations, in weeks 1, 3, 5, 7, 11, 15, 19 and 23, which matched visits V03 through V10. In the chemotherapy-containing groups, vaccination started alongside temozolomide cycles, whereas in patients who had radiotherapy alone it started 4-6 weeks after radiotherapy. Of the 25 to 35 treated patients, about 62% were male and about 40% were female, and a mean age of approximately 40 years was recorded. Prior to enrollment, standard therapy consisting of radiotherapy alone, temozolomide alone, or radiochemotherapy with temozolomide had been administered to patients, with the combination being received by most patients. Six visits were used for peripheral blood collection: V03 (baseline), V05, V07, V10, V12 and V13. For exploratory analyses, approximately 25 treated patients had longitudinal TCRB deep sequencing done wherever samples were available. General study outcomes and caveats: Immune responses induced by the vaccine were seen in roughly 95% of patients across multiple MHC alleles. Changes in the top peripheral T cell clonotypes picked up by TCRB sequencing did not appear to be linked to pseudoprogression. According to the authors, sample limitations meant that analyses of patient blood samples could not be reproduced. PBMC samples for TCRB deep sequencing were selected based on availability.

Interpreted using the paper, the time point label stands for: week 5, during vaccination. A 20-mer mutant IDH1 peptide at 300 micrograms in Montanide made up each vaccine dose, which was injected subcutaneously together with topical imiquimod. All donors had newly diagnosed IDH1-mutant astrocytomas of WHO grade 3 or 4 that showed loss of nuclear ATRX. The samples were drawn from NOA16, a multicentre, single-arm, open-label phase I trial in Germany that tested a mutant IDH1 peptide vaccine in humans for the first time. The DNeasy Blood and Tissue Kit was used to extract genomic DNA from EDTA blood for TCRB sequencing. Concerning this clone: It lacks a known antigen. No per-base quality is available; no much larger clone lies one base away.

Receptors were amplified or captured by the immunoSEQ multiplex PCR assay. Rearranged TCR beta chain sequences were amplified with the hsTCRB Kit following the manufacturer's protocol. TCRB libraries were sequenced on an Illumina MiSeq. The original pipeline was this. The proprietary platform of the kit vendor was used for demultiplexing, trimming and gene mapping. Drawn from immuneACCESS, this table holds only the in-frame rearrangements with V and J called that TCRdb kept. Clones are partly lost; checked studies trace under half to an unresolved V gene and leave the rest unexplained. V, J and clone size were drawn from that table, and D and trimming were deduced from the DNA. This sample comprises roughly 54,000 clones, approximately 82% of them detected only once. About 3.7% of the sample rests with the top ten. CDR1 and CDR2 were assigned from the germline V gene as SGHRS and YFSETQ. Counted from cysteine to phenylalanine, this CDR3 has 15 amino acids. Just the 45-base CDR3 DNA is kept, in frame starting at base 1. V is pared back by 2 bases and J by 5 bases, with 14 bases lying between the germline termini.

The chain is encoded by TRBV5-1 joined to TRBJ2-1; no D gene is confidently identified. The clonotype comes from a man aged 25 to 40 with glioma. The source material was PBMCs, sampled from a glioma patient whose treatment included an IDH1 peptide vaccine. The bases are TGCGCCAGCAGCTTACCTGTAGGTCAACACAATGAGCAGTTCTTC. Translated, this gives CASSLPVGQHNEQFF.